These T cell receptor beta chains were read from a single sample in a study of Graves' ophthalmopathy and Graves' hyperthyroidism. TCRdb re-derived calls from the multiplex PCR reads in MiXCR, one entry per CDR3 protein. The sample contains hundreds of thousands of distinct CDR3 sequences, about 22% of which appear only once. Sequencing was done on a sample of peripheral blood. The receptor set was obtained from a woman between 50 and 59 years old with Graves' ophthalmopathy. Each CDR3 is given with its conserved first and last residue. A D gene is named only where the DNA matches it firmly. Clone size appears in some rows only: once, few, many, or a class for an expanded clone.

size: .
V: TRBV12-3/TRBV12-4
J: TRBJ1-1
D: TRBD1
DNA: TGTGCCAGCAGTTTACCAAGGACAGGACGGAACACTGAAGCTTTCTTT
CDR3: CASSLPRTGRNTEAFF

size: many
V: TRBV11-2
J: TRBJ2-7
D: TRBD2
DNA: TGTGCCAGCAGCTTAGAGCGGGAGTCATCCTACGAGCAGTACTTC
CDR3: CASSLERESSYEQYF

size: .
V: TRBV20-1
J: TRBJ2-5
D: TRBD2
DNA: TGCAGTGCCTTAGCGGGAGCCTTGGAGACCCAGTACTTC
CDR3: CSALAGALETQYF

size: many
V: TRBV12-3/TRBV12-4
J: TRBJ1-3
D: .
DNA: TGTGCCAGCAGTTTATCTACAGGAAACACCATATATTTT
CDR3: CASSLSTGNTIYF

size: many
V: TRBV20-1
J: TRBJ1-1
D: .
DNA: TGCAGTGCTACGCCCGGTGGGGGGAACACTGAAGCTTTCTTT
CDR3: CSATPGGGNTEAFF

size: many
V: TRBV20-1
J: TRBJ2-2
D: TRBD2
DNA: TGCAGTGCAGCGATACTAGCGGACCATGGGGAGCTGTTTTTT
CDR3: CSAAILADHGELFF

size: many
V: TRBV19
J: TRBJ2-4
D: .
DNA: TGTGCCAGTAGTATAGTACCAAACATTCAGTACTTC
CDR3: CASSIVPNIQYF

size: many
V: TRBV6-2/TRBV6-3
J: TRBJ2-2
D: TRBD2
DNA: TGTGCCAGCAGTTACCCCGGCGGGGGGCCTGGGGGCACCGGGGAGCTGTTTTTT
CDR3: CASSYPGGGPGGTGELFF

size: few
V: TRBV28
J: TRBJ2-7
D: TRBD1
DNA: TGTGCCAGCAGTTCCCCCTCCGGGACAGGGGGCTACGAGCAGTACTTC
CDR3: CASSSPSGTGGYEQYF

size: many
V: TRBV20-1
J: TRBJ2-5
D: TRBD1
DNA: TGCAGTGCTACCGGGACAGGGGCACAAGAGACCCAGTACTTC
CDR3: CSATGTGAQETQYF

size: many
V: TRBV19
J: TRBJ1-2
D: .
DNA: TGTGCCAGTAGTATCACCAGGGAAGGCGGCTACACCTTC
CDR3: CASSITREGGYTF

size: once
V: TRBV6-5
J: TRBJ1-1
D: TRBD1
DNA: TGTGCCAGCAGTAACCGGGACAGGGTGGGCACTGAAGCTTTCTTT
CDR3: CASSNRDRVGTEAFF

size: many
V: TRBV20-1
J: TRBJ1-5
D: TRBD1
DNA: TGCAGTGCTGGGGTACGGGACAGACTCAATCAGCCCCAGCATTTT
CDR3: CSAGVRDRLNQPQHF

size: many
V: TRBV29-1
J: TRBJ2-5
D: .
DNA: TGCAGCGTCACGGACAGCCTGGGCGAGACCCAGTACTTC
CDR3: CSVTDSLGETQYF

size: many
V: TRBV7-3
J: TRBJ2-5
D: TRBD2
DNA: TGTGCCAGCAGCTTAAATGGGGACCGCGGGGGAGAGACCCAGTACTTC
CDR3: CASSLNGDRGGETQYF

size: many
V: TRBV2
J: TRBJ2-2
D: .
DNA: TGTGCCAGCGGGAGGTCCGGGGAGCTGTTTTTT
CDR3: CASGRSGELFF

size: .
V: TRBV20-1
J: TRBJ1-1
D: TRBD1
DNA: TGCAGTGCTAGACCCCCGGGACAGGGAGGAACTGAAGCTTCCTTT
CDR3: CSARPPGQGGTEASF

size: few
V: TRBV24-1
J: TRBJ2-7
D: .
DNA: TGTGCCACCAGTGATGGGACGGCCTCCTACGAGCAGTACTTC
CDR3: CATSDGTASYEQYF

size: many
V: TRBV28
J: TRBJ2-7
D: .
DNA: TGTGCCAGCAACTCAGGAGGGTTCTACGAGCAGTACTTC
CDR3: CASNSGGFYEQYF

size: few
V: TRBV30
J: TRBJ2-4
D: TRBD1
DNA: TGTGCCTGGAGTGTACAGGGGACAATAGCCAAAAACATTCAGTACTTC
CDR3: CAWSVQGTIAKNIQYF

size: many
V: TRBV6-5
J: TRBJ1-1
D: TRBD1
DNA: TGTGCCAGCAGTACTCAGGGGGGGGCTGAAGCTTTCTTT
CDR3: CASSTQGGAEAFF

size: many
V: TRBV6-1
J: TRBJ2-2
D: TRBD2
DNA: TGTGCCAGCTCGTCGGGGGGGATGAACACCGGGGAGCTGTTTTTT
CDR3: CASSSGGMNTGELFF

size: many
V: TRBV28
J: TRBJ1-5
D: .
DNA: TGTGCCAGCAGCTCCCCCGACGGGAGTAAAGCCCAGCATTTT
CDR3: CASSSPDGSKAQHF

size: few
V: TRBV3-1
J: TRBJ1-1
D: .
DNA: TGTGCCAGCAGCCCCAGACTACAGGGCAGGATCCAAGCTTTCTTT
CDR3: CASSPRLQGRIQAFF

size: many
V: TRBV5-1
J: TRBJ1-5
D: .
DNA: TGCGCCAGCAGCTCTACCGGGACGGCCAAGGAACCCCAGCATTTT
CDR3: CASSSTGTAKEPQHF

size: many
V: TRBV3-1
J: TRBJ2-5
D: .
DNA: TGCGCCAGCAGCCAAGGGGTGGTGGAGACCCAGTACTTC
CDR3: CASSQGVVETQYF

size: .
V: TRBV28
J: TRBJ1-5
D: .
DNA: TGTGCCAGCAGTTTTGACCAGCCCCAGCATTTT
CDR3: CASSFDQPQHF

size: many
V: TRBV2
J: TRBJ2-1
D: .
DNA: TGTGCCAGCTCCGGGATGACCTACAATGAGCAGTTCTTC
CDR3: CASSGMTYNEQFF

size: many
V: TRBV6-1
J: TRBJ1-6
D: TRBD1
DNA: TGTGCCAGCACGGACAGGCGCTATAATTCACCCCTCCACTTT
CDR3: CASTDRRYNSPLHF

size: .
V: TRBV5-1
J: TRBJ2-5
D: .
DNA: TGCGCCAGCAGCTTGGAGGTTTCGCCTATGGCCCAGTACTTC
CDR3: CASSLEVSPMAQYF

size: many
V: TRBV11-2
J: TRBJ1-1
D: .
DNA: TGTGCCAGCAGCTTAGAGCGGATTATGAACACTGAAGCTTTCTTT
CDR3: CASSLERIMNTEAFF

size: few
V: TRBV27
J: TRBJ2-2
D: TRBD1
DNA: TGTGCCAGCAGTCCTTGGACAGGGCGGGCCGGGGAGCTGTTTTTT
CDR3: CASSPWTGRAGELFF

size: many
V: TRBV7-2
J: TRBJ2-2
D: .
DNA: TGTGCCAGCAGCAGAGGCGGCGGGGAAACCGGGGAGCTGTTTTTT
CDR3: CASSRGGGETGELFF

size: many
V: TRBV13
J: TRBJ2-7
D: .
DNA: TGTGCCAGCAGGCCAACCGGGGCCTACGAGCAGTACTTC
CDR3: CASRPTGAYEQYF

size: many
V: TRBV6-1
J: TRBJ1-1
D: .
DNA: TGTGCCAGCAGTGAAGCGGGGAGGGGGGGGGACGCTGAAGCTTTCTTT
CDR3: CASSEAGRGGDAEAFF

size: many
V: TRBV20-1
J: TRBJ2-7
D: .
DNA: TGCAGTGCTAACGGCAAAACCTACGAGCAGTACTTC
CDR3: CSANGKTYEQYF

size: many
V: TRBV20-1
J: TRBJ1-2
D: .
DNA: TGCACCTGGGGGAAGATTAACTATGGCTACACCTTC
CDR3: CTWGKINYGYTF

size: many
V: TRBV3-1
J: TRBJ1-3
D: TRBD1
DNA: TGTGCCAGCAGCCAACTACGGACAGGGCCCACCTCTGGAAACACCATATATTTT
CDR3: CASSQLRTGPTSGNTIYF